What follows are 28 T cell receptor beta chains derived from one specimen sequenced in a study of blood T cell repertoires in COVID-19. This table comes from immunoSEQ multiplex PCR, and its TCRdb copy is limited to in-frame clones, with some not included. The table lists some 56,000 clones, around 84% of them singletons. Sequenced material: peripheral blood. All receptors derive from a woman older than 75 with acute or convalescent COVID-19.

J is TRBJ1-1 and V is TRBV7-9, with 7 nucleotides matching TRBD1. The CDR3 totals 16 residues. Trimming at V came to 4 bases and at J to 1 base, leaving 9 bases not matched to a gene. Germline V gives CDR1 SEHNR, CDR2 FQNEAQ (reference sequence). CDR3 nucleotide sequence: TGTGCCAGCAGCTACCGACAGGGCTCGACGAACACTGAAGCTTTCTTT. Its protein product is CASSYRQGSTNTEAFF. The entire variable domain, with the rest obtained from reference TRBV7-9 and TRBJ1-1, is as follows: DTGVSQNPRHKITKRGQNVTFRCDPISEHNRLYWYRQTLGQGPEFLTYFQNEAQLEKSRLLSDRFSAERPKGSFSTLEIQRTEQGDSAMYLCASSYRQGSTNTEAFFGQGTRLTVV.

The rearrangement uses TRBV6-2 or TRBV6-3 and TRBJ1-1; TRBD1 agrees at 7 bases. The CDR3 covers 17 residues. V was clipped by 5 bases and J by 0 bases; unmatched bases: 12. The germline gives CDR1 MNHEY, CDR2 SVGEGT. The CDR3 DNA reads as TGTGCCAGCAGTGGGGGACAGAGAAGACAAATGAACACTGAAGCTTTCTTT. It translates to CASSGGQRRQMNTEAFF.

The chain has TRBV6-5 and TRBJ2-7; 9 nucleotides align to TRBD1. The V gene end was trimmed by 6 bases and the J gene end by 2 bases; junction bases not matched to a gene: 5. The CDR3 is 14 residues long. Germline assignment: CDR1 MNHEY and CDR2 SVGAGI. The DNA of the CDR3 is TGTGCCAGCAGAAGCGGGACAGGGACCTACGAGCAGTACTTC. Translating it yields CASRSGTGTYEQYF.

This chain links TRBV5-1 with TRBJ2-1, with 12 nucleotides matching TRBD1. V lost 4 bases to trimming and J lost 6 bases; unmatched junction nucleotides: 2. The CDR3 sequence is 14 residues long. Germline loops: CDR1 SGHRS, CDR2 YFSETQ. The CDR3 sequence is CASSPGQGANEQFF. CDR3 DNA sequence: TGCGCCAGCAGCCCGGGACAGGGGGCCAATGAGCAGTTCTTC.

J is TRBJ1-5 and V is TRBV29-1; the match to TRBD1 covers 9 bases. The V gene's germline CDR1 is SQVTM and CDR2 ANQGSEA. V lost 5 bases to trimming and J lost 3 bases; unmatched junction nucleotides: 5. This CDR3 comprises 14 residues. CDR3 amino acids: CSVRTGEINQPQHF. For the CDR3, the DNA is TGCAGCGTTCGGACAGGGGAAATCAATCAGCCCCAGCATTTT.

The V gene is TRBV3-1 (or the pseudogene TRBV3-2), the J gene TRBJ2-5; D perhaps matches TRBD2 (5 bases). V gave up 3 bases and J gave up 4 bases, with 12 bases separating them. Per germline, CDR1 LGHDT and CDR2 YNNKEL (reference sequence). The CDR3 extends over 14 amino acids. As DNA, the CDR3 is TGTGCCAGCAGCCATTCTGGCGGACTAGAGACCCAGTACTTC. This gives the protein CASSHSGGLETQYF.

The chain is built from TRBV6-5 and TRBJ1-5; 9 bases match TRBD1. The trim removed 6 bases at V and 9 bases at J, leaving 9 bases unmatched. In germline, CDR1 is MNHEY, CDR2 SVGAGI. The CDR3 consists of 14 residues. The CDR3 loop reads CASSLRQGQGPQHF. The CDR3 bases are TGTGCCAGCAGCTTGAGACAGGGACAGGGGCCCCAGCATTTT.

The chain couples TRBV6-5 to TRBJ2-7, with TRBD1 matching 8 bases. The CDR3 sequence is 15 residues long. Germline trimming cut 0 bases from V and 2 bases from J; bases unmatched to any gene: 3. The germline gives CDR1 MNHEY, CDR2 SVGAGI. CDR3 in DNA: TGTGCCAGCAGTTACTCGCGACAGGGGCCCTACGAGCAGTACTTC. Its protein product is CASSYSRQGPYEQYF.

The rearrangement uses TRBV3-1 (or the pseudogene TRBV3-2) and TRBJ1-4; 10 nucleotides line up with TRBD1. The V gene's germline CDR1 is LGHDT and CDR2 YNNKEL (reference sequence). V gave up 2 bases and J gave up 10 bases; unmatched junction bases: 7. CDR3 length equals 15 residues. This CDR3 is CASSQKGQGSGKLFF. CDR3 coding DNA: TGTGCCAGCAGCCAAAAGGGACAGGGGTCCGGAAAACTGTTTTTT.

The V gene is TRBV11-2, the J gene TRBJ1-2, with 7 nucleotides matching TRBD1. Looked up from germline, CDR1 is SGHAT and CDR2 is FQNNGV. CDR3 size: 14 residues. The V and J ends lost 2 bases and 3 bases, in that order; junction bases with no gene match: 3. The CDR3 DNA reads TGTGCCAGCAGCTTAAACAGGGGACACTATGGCTACACCTTC. Its translation is CASSLNRGHYGYTF.

This chain uses TRBV2 with TRBJ1-5; D gene unclear. The germline V gene has CDR1 SNHLY and CDR2 FYNNEI. Trimming took 6 bases from V and 1 from J, leaving 4 bases between them. The CDR3 is 12 residues long. The CDR3 protein is CASSQSNQPQHF. Here the CDR3 DNA reads TGTGCCAGCAGCCAAAGCAATCAGCCCCAGCATTTT.

The chain uses TRBV5-1 and TRBJ2-5, with 8 bases identical to TRBD2. This CDR3 region has 16 residues. The junction had 7 bases not matched to a gene; V was cut back by 1 base and J by 2 bases. CDR1 and CDR2 from the germline V gene are SGHRS and YFSETQ. CDR3 amino acids: CASSLNAGGGQETQYF. The CDR3 DNA reads TGCGCCAGCAGCTTGAATGCGGGGGGTGGACAAGAGACCCAGTACTTC.

This clone was seen a few times. The chain combines TRBV29-1 with TRBJ2-7; 11 bases align to TRBD1. Germline assignment: CDR1 SQVTM and CDR2 ANQGSEA. The CDR3 runs to 13 residues. V dropped 6 bases and J dropped 4; count of bases not matched to a gene: 5. The CDR3: CSVAGTGGYEQYF. The CDR3 DNA reads TGCAGCGTGGCTGGGACAGGGGGTTACGAGCAGTACTTC.

This clone appeared a few times. The chain joins TRBV19 to TRBJ1-2; D may be TRBD1 (5 bases). Germline-derived CDR1 and CDR2 are LNHDA and SQIVND (reference sequence). V was shortened by 6 bases and J by 8 bases, with 19 bases between the two germline ends. The CDR3 runs to 14 residues. The CDR3 loop reads CASRSPAGRVGYTF. The CDR3 DNA is TGTGCCAGTAGATCTCCGGCAGGGAGGGTCGGCTACACCTTC.

The V gene is TRBV5-1, the J gene TRBJ1-4; 8 bases map to TRBD1. In germline, CDR1 is SGHRS, CDR2 YFSETQ. With 4 bases clipped from V and 8 bases from J, the junction kept 7 bases outside the gene matches. This CDR3 region has 14 residues. In DNA form, the CDR3 reads TGCGCCAGCAGCCGGGGACAGGAGACCGAAAAACTGTTTTTT. As protein: CASSRGQETEKLFF.

This clone was counted many times. V gene TRBV19 combines with J gene TRBJ1-1; 7 nucleotides agree with TRBD1. Germline V gives CDR1 LNHDA, CDR2 SQIVND (reference sequence). There are 12 residues in the CDR3. The trim removed 5 bases at V and 5 bases at J, leaving 2 bases unmatched. CDR3 in DNA: TGTGCCAGTAGTCGACAGGGAACTGAAGCTTTCTTT. Its protein product is CASSRQGTEAFF.

The chain carries TRBV19 and TRBJ2-3; 8 bases agree with TRBD1. CDR1 LNHDA and CDR2 SQIVND come from the germline V gene (reference sequence). The CDR3 covers 16 residues. The V gene end was trimmed by 6 bases and the J gene end by 2 bases; junction bases not matched to a gene: 10. The CDR3 region is CASSPIDRGNTDTQYF. In DNA, the CDR3 is TGTGCCAGTAGCCCTATCGACAGGGGCAACACAGATACGCAGTATTTT.

The J gene is TRBJ1-1, the V gene TRBV4-2; a possible D gene is TRBD1 (6 bases). V was pared by 0 bases and J by 5 bases, with 13 bases between. The germline gives CDR1 LGHNA, CDR2 YNFKEQ. The CDR3 covers 15 residues. In DNA, the CDR3 is TGTGCCAGCAGCCAAGATGTACAGGGTGGAACTGAAGCTTTCTTT. Protein sequence: CASSQDVQGGTEAFF.

This clone has only a few counts. The gene calls are TRBV5-1 and TRBJ2-2; D might be TRBD1 (6 bases). V dropped 4 bases and J dropped 3 bases, with 13 bases sitting between them. Germline lookup yields CDR1 SGHRS and CDR2 YFSETQ. This CDR3 region has 15 residues. CDR3 amino acids: CASSPGTRDTGELFF. CDR3 bases: TGCGCCAGCAGCCCAGGGACACGGGACACCGGGGAGCTGTTTTTT.

V usage is TRBV11-1 and J usage is TRBJ2-7; a weak D match, TRBD2 (6 bases). Germline V gene sequence: CDR1 SGHAT, CDR2 FQDESV (reference sequence). This CDR3 has 15 amino acids. Between the trimmed V and J ends, which lost 5 bases and 3 bases, there was a span of 17 bases. The DNA of the CDR3 is TGTGCCAGCAGCCTCAACCGGGAGCCGGTCTACGAGCAGTACTTC. This gives the protein CASSLNREPVYEQYF.

The CDR3 sequence is CASSQRDRVINEQFF. CDR3 in DNA: TGTGCCAGCAGCCAAAGGGACAGGGTAATAAATGAGCAGTTCTTC. This chain connects TRBV14 to TRBJ2-1; 9 nucleotides match TRBD1. Germline CDR1 is SGHDN and CDR2 is FVKESK. Unmatched junction bases numbered 6, after V lost 2 bases and J lost 7 bases. The CDR3 runs to 15 residues.

The CDR3 nucleotides read TGTGCCAGCAGCAAACCCGGGAGAGAAGCTTTCTTT. Encoded protein: CASSKPGREAFF. The V and J genes are TRBV21-1 and TRBJ1-1. TRBV21-1 is a pseudogene locus. CDR3 length: 12 residues.

About this clone: Other DNA sequences in the same sample also yield this CDR3. The chain is built from TRBV13 and TRBJ2-3; 7 nucleotides align to TRBD2. The J segment lost 0 bases and the V segment lost 0 bases, leaving 6 bases of the junction unmatched. This CDR3 has 17 residues. Per the germline V gene, CDR1 is PRHDT and CDR2 is FYEKMQ (reference sequence). The DNA for the CDR3 is TGTGCCAGCAGCTTAGGTCTCTCGGGGGGAAGCACAGATACGCAGTATTTT. Residues: CASSLGLSGGSTDTQYF.

The chain is built from TRBV6-5 and TRBJ1-1; a possible D gene is TRBD1 (5 bases). Germline V gives CDR1 MNHEY, CDR2 SVGAGI. This CDR3 has 13 residues. Trimming took 5 bases from V and 6 from J, leaving 13 bases between them. The CDR3 here is CASSLQGNAEAFF. The CDR3 DNA follows: TGTGCCAGCAGTCTTCAGGGAAACGCTGAAGCTTTCTTT.

This chain connects TRBV12-3 or TRBV12-4 to TRBJ1-1; D not certain. This CDR3 spans 12 amino acids. The V and J ends lost 4 bases and 1 base respectively, with 4 bases between them. CDR3 sequence (DNA): TGTGCCAGCAGTTGGGCGAACACTGAAGCTTTCTTT. Translation: CASSWANTEAFF.

The chain is built from TRBV3-1 (or the pseudogene TRBV3-2) and TRBJ2-7; TRBD1 matches 9 bases. CDR3 length: 16 residues. CDR1 and CDR2 from the germline V gene are LGHDT and YNNKEL (reference sequence). J was trimmed by 5 bases and V by 5 bases; bases with no gene match: 13. The CDR3 reads CASSAQPGGTGNEQYF. In DNA form, the CDR3 reads TGTGCCAGCAGCGCTCAACCCGGCGGGACAGGGAACGAGCAGTACTTC.

This clone has just a few counts. The V gene is TRBV29-1, the J gene TRBJ2-1; D ambiguous. Germline values: CDR1 SQVTM, CDR2 ANQGSEA. Trimming took off 3 bases at V and 6 bases at J, with 12 bases between the two ends. This CDR3 is 13 amino acids long. The CDR3 protein is CSVDSRRFNEQFF. The CDR3, as DNA: TGCAGCGTTGATAGCCGGCGCTTCAATGAGCAGTTCTTC.

The chain links TRBV18 to TRBJ2-1, with D possibly being TRBD1 (7 bases). Trimming left V 0 bases short and J 6 bases short, with 9 bases between. Germline-derived CDR1 and CDR2 are KGHSH and LQKENI. The CDR3 length is 14 residues. The CDR3 region is CASSPPQGGNEQFF. CDR3 DNA sequence: TGTGCCAGCTCACCACCTCAGGGGGGCAATGAGCAGTTCTTC.